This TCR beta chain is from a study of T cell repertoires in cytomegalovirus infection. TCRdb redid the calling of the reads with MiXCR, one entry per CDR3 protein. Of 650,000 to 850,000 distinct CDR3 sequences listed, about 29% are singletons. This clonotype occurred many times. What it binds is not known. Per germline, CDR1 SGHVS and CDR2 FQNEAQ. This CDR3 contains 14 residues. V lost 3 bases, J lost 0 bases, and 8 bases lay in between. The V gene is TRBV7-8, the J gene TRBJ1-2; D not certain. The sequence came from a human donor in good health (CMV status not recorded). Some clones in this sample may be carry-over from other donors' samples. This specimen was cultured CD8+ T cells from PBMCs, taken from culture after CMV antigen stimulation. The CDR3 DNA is TGTGCCAGCAGCTTGAGCACAGCTAACTATGGCTACACCTTC. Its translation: CASSLSTANYGYTF.